This TCR beta chain was observed in a study of blood T cells in healthy people across ages. The sample holds a few counts of this clonotype. A second PCR of about 7 to 12 cycles used a sample-barcoded 5' primer and a J-beta primer mix. TCRdb independently ran MiXCR on the 5' RACE reads; one entry per CDR3 protein. The table includes around 650,000 distinct CDR3 sequences, roughly 43% detected once. Losses at the gene ends were 3 bases for V and 2 bases for J; bases not matched to a gene: 3. The germline CDR1 and CDR2 sequences are DFQATT and SNEGSKA (reference sequence). CDR3 size: 13 residues. The sequenced sample consisted of blood. The J gene is TRBJ1-2, the V gene TRBV20-1; 7 bases map to TRBD1. This clonotype was sampled from a man older than 75 in good health. CDR3 nucleotides: TGCAGTGCTAGTTCGACAGGGAACTATGGCTACACCTTC. Protein sequence: CSASSTGNYGYTF.